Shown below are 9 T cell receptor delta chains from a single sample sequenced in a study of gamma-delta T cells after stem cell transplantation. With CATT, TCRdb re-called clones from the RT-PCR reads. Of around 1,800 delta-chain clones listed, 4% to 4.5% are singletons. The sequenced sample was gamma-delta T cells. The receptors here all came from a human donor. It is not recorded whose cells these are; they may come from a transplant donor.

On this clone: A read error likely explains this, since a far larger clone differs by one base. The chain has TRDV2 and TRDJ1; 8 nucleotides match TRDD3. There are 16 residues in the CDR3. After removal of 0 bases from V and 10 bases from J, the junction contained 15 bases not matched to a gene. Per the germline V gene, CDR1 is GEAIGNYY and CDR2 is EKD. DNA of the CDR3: TGTGCCTGTGACACCGCTGCTCGGGGATACTCACGAGGACTCATCTTT. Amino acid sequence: CACDTAARGYSRGLIF.

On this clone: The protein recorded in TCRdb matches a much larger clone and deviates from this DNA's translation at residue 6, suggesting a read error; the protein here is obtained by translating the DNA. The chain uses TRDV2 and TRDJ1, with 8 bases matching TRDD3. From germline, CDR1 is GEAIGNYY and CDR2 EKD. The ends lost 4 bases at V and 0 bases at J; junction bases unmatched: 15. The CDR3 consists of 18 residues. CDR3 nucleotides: TGTGCCTGTGAGGAGCCGGGGGATAAGGGGAGAGACACCGATAAACTCATCTTT. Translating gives CACEEPGDKGRDTDKLIF.

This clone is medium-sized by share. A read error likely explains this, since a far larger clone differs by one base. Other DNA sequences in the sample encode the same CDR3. CDR3 nucleotide sequence: TGTGCTCTTGGGGAAGCCGATCTTCCTTCCCCCCCTACTGGGGATACGCCTTTGGGGTTTGGAACTACCGATAAACTCATCTTT. Residues: CALGEADLPSPPTGDTPLGFGTTDKLIF. The chain is built from TRDV1 and TRDJ1; TRDD3 matches 9 bases. The CDR3 consists of 28 residues. Germline lookup yields CDR1 TSWWSYY and CDR2 QGS. Trimming at V came to 2 bases and at J to 2 bases, leaving 42 bases not matched to a gene.

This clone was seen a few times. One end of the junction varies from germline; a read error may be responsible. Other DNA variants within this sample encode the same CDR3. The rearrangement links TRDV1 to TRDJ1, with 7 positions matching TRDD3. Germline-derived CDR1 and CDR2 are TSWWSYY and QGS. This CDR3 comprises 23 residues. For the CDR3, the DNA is TGTGCGCTTGGGGACCCCCCCCTCTTCCGCTACTGGGGAATACTCTATGACACCGATAAACTCATCTTT. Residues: CALGDPPLFRYWGILYDTDKLIF.

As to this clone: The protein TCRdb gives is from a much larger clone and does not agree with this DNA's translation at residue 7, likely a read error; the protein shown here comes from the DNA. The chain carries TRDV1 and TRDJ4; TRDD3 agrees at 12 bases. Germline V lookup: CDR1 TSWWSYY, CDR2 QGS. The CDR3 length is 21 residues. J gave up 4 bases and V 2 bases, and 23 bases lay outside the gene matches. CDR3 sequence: CALGEGCGPFWGIRHVEPLIF. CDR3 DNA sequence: TGTGCTCTTGGGGAAGGATGCGGCCCCTTCTGGGGGATACGCCATGTAGAACCCCTGATCTTT.

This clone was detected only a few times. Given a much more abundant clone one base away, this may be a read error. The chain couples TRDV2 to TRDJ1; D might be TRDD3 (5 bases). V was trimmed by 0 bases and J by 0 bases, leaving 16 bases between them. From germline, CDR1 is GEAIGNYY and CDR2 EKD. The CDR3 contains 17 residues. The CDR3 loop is CACDTVWENEYTDKLIF. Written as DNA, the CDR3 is TGTGCCTGTGACACCGTCTGGGAGAACGAGTACACCGATAAACTCATCTTT.

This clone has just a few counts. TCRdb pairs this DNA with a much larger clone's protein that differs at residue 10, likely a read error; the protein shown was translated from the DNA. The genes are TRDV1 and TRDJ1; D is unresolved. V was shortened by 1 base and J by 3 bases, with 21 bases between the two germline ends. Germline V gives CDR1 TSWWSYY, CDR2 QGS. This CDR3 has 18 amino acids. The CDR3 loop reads CALGEPCEWVPHSDKLIF. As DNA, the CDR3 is TGTGCTCTTGGGGAACCATGCGAATGGGTGCCCCACTCCGATAAACTCATCTTT.

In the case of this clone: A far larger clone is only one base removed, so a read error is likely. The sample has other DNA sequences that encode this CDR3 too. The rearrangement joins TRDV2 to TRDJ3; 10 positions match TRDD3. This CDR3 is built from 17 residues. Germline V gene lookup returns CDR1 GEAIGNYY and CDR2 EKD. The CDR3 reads CACDIGGYPWDTRQMFF. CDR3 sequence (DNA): TGTGCCTGTGACATTGGGGGATACCCCTGGGATACCCGACAGATGTTTTTC.

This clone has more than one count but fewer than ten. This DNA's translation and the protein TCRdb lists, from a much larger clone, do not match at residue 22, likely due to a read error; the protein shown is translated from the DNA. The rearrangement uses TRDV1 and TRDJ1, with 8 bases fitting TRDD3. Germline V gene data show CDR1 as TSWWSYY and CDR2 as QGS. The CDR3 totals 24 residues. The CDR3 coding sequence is TGTGCTCTTGGGGCTTTGGGCCCTCACCTACTCCTGGGGGAGACCTGGGGCTGCCCCGATAAACCCATCTTT. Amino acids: CALGALGPHLLLGETWGCPDKPIF.